A selection of T cell receptor beta chains follows, all from one sample in a study of Ad26.COV2.S vaccination and SARS-CoV-2 variants. Data came from immunoSEQ multiplex PCR; TCRdb stores just in-frame clones and leaves some out. The data contain 440,000 or so clones, about 88% of them singletons. Sequencing was performed on peripheral blood, taken in a trial of Ad26.COV2.S vaccine versus placebo. These receptors originate from a person between 18 and 59 years old who received the Ad26.COV2.S COVID-19 vaccine or a placebo. Both conserved end residues are part of each CDR3. A D gene is named only where the DNA matches it firmly.

j_call,v_call,d_call,cdr3_aa,cdr3_nt
TRBJ2-2,TRBV7-8,TRBD2,CASSLVIGTSGRLTGELFF,TGTGCCAGCAGCTTAGTAATTGGGACTAGCGGGAGGTTGACCGGGGAGCTGTTTTTT
TRBJ2-7,TRBV10-1,.,CASKIWVWPSYEQYF,TGCGCCAGCAAAATTTGGGTCTGGCCTAGTTACGAGCAGTACTTC
TRBJ1-2,TRBV7-2,.,CASSLGGAGYGYTF,TGTGCCAGCAGCTTAGGGGGGGCTGGCTATGGCTACACCTTC
TRBJ1-2,TRBV6-5,.,CASRANYGYTF,TGTGCCAGCAGGGCTAACTATGGCTACACCTTC
TRBJ1-1,TRBV30,TRBD1,CALTKPGQGGYTEAFF,TGTGCTTTAACCAAGCCGGGGCAGGGGGGGTACACTGAAGCTTTCTTT
TRBJ2-7,TRBV29-1,.,CSVANRIDSSYEQYF,TGCAGCGTTGCCAACAGGATTGATAGCTCCTACGAGCAGTACTTC
TRBJ1-1,TRBV19,.,CASKRETLNTEAFF,TGTGCCAGTAAAAGGGAGACCTTGAACACTGAAGCTTTCTTT
TRBJ2-7,TRBV28,TRBD2,CASSSSGSNHEQYF,TGTGCCAGCAGTTCAAGCGGGAGTAACCACGAGCAGTACTTC
TRBJ1-5,TRBV7-2,TRBD1,CASSLGEGTGWVYQPQHF,TGTGCCAGCAGCTTAGGCGAAGGGACAGGGTGGGTTTATCAGCCCCAGCATTTT
TRBJ2-3,TRBV20-1,.,CSQKGTDTQYF,TGCAGCCAAAAGGGCACAGATACGCAGTATTTT
TRBJ2-7,TRBV5-5,.,CASSLDGTYEQYF,TGTGCCAGCAGCTTGGACGGCACCTACGAGCAGTACTTC
TRBJ1-5,TRBV19,TRBD1,CASRTGGGHQPQHF,TGTGCCAGTAGGACAGGGGGCGGGCATCAGCCCCAGCATTTT
TRBJ1-2,TRBV10-2,TRBD1,CASRGTGVSINYGYTF,TGCGCCAGCAGAGGGACAGGGGTCTCGATAAACTATGGCTACACCTTC
TRBJ2-1,TRBV11-2,TRBD2,CASSPVAGVGDNEQFF,TGTGCCAGCAGCCCAGTAGCGGGAGTCGGGGACAATGAGCAGTTCTTC
TRBJ1-2,TRBV27,.,CASSLFAGLYGYTF,TGTGCCAGCAGTTTATTTGCCGGCCTCTATGGCTACACCTTC
TRBJ1-4,TRBV30,.,CAWSLGIGKLFF,TGTGCCTGGAGTTTGGGGATCGGGAAACTGTTTTTT
TRBJ1-2,TRBV19,.,CASSTRQLPYGYTF,TGTGCCAGTAGTACCAGACAGCTCCCCTATGGCTACACCTTC
TRBJ2-4,TRBV7-9,TRBD2,CASSLIGLAGNIQYF,TGTGCCAGCAGCTTAATCGGACTAGCGGGCAACATTCAGTACTTC
TRBJ1-1,TRBV6-5,TRBD1,CASSSSGQGLNTEAFF,TGTGCCAGCAGTTCCTCGGGACAGGGTTTGAACACTGAAGCTTTCTTT
TRBJ2-7,TRBV7-8,.,CASSLSAVGEQYF,TGTGCCAGCAGCTTATCGGCAGTGGGCGAGCAGTACTTC